Shown below are 13 T cell receptor beta chains from a single sample sequenced in a study of response to subunit inactivated influenza vaccine. MiXCR, applied by TCRdb to the RT-PCR reads, yields one record per CDR3 protein. The sample includes roughly 620,000 distinct CDR3 sequences, approximately 11% of them seen just once. This sample was shared with a second study, whose subject was T cells expressing NK-cell markers. Turning to that study: 5'RACE template switching with UMIs generated TCR beta cDNA.

The sample in question was PBMCs from blood, obtained on the day of vaccination. The receptors were gathered from a man aged 45 to 65 who received an inactivated influenza vaccine.

The sample holds a few counts of this clonotype. This sequence joins TRBV6-5 and TRBJ2-5, with D perhaps TRBD1 (6 bases). V was trimmed by 10 bases and J by 2 bases, leaving 8 bases between them. Germline CDR1 reads MNHEY; CDR2 reads SVGAGI. There are 11 residues in the CDR3. CDR3 DNA: TGTGCCACCGGGACACAAGAGACCCAGTACTTC. Its protein is CATGTQETQYF.

The chain links TRBV4-1 to TRBJ1-2; no definite D call. V was cut by 0 bases and J by 6 bases, with 17 bases left in between. Germline V gene sequence: CDR1 MGHRA, CDR2 YSYEKL. CDR3 length: 16 amino acids. The CDR3 DNA reads TGCGCCAGCAGCCAAGAGTCCACCCTGCCCTTGGATGGCTACACCTTC. As protein: CASSQESTLPLDGYTF.

V gene TRBV10-3 combines with J gene TRBJ1-2; D may be TRBD1 (6 bases). The germline V and J ends were trimmed by 6 bases and 2 bases, with 19 bases remaining between them. The CDR3 is 16 amino acids. Germline CDR1 reads ENHRY; CDR2 reads SYGVKD. The CDR3, as DNA: TGTGCCATCAGCCAACTACAGGGAACAACGAACTATGGCTACACCTTC. This codes for CAISQLQGTTNYGYTF.

The CDR3: CASSPPSEPYGYTF. The DNA of the CDR3 is TGTGCCAGCTCACCACCGTCGGAACCCTATGGCTACACCTTC. The chain couples TRBV18 to TRBJ1-2, with unresolved D. V was trimmed by 0 bases and J by 4 bases, leaving 9 bases between them. The CDR3 runs to 14 residues. Germline loops: CDR1 KGHSH, CDR2 LQKENI. Supplemented by reference TRBV18 and TRBJ1-2, the full variable domain reads NAGVMQNPRHLVRRRGQEARLRCSPMKGHSHVYWYRQLPEEGLKFMVYLQKENIIDESGMPKERFSAEFPKEGPSILRIQQVVRGDSAAYFCASSPPSEPYGYTFGSGTRLTVV.

This clonotype was seen at least ten times. This chain uses TRBV7-9 with TRBJ2-1; perhaps TRBD1 as D (6 bases). Deletions cut 4 bases from V and 4 bases from J, with 17 bases between. Per the germline V gene, CDR1 is SEHNR and CDR2 is FQNEAQ (reference sequence). This CDR3 comprises 16 residues. CDR3 protein: CASSSQQGFFYNEQFF. The CDR3 bases are TGTGCCAGCAGCTCCCAACAGGGTTTTTTTTACAATGAGCAGTTCTTC.

This rearrangement joins TRBV20-1 to TRBJ2-7; D remains unclear. The germline V gene encodes CDR1 DFQATT and CDR2 SNEGSKA (reference sequence). The CDR3 has 17 amino acids. V lost 0 bases and J lost 2, with 20 bases in between. CDR3 region: CSARDPPPFRVTYEQYF. The CDR3 nucleotides are TGCAGTGCTAGAGATCCCCCGCCCTTTAGGGTGACCTACGAGCAGTACTTC.

The DNA for the CDR3 is TGTGCCAGCGCAAGGGGGGGCAATCAGCCCCAGCATTTT. This translates into CASARGGNQPQHF. The V gene is TRBV12-3 or TRBV12-4, the J gene TRBJ1-5, with D maybe TRBD1 (6 bases). The CDR3 spans 13 residues. With 8 bases removed from V and 2 bases from J, the gap between germline ends came to 10 bases.

This clonotype appeared a few times. J is TRBJ2-2 and V is TRBV24-1, with a weak D call TRBD1 (7 bases). The CDR3 length is 14 residues. The V gene lost 7 bases and the J gene lost 5 bases, with 13 bases spanning the gap. CDR1 and CDR2 (germline): KGHDR, SFDVKD. The CDR3 reads CATSATGRTGELFF. CDR3 in DNA: TGTGCCACCAGCGCGACAGGGAGGACCGGGGAGCTGTTTTTT.

This clonotype was seen a few times. This sequence joins TRBV7-9 and TRBJ1-3; D might be TRBD1 (5 bases). Looked up from germline, CDR1 is SEHNR and CDR2 is FQNEAQ (reference sequence). There are 15 residues in the CDR3. V was cut by 5 bases and J by 4 bases, with 15 bases left in between. CDR3 in amino acids: CASSPGAGKGNTIYF. The CDR3 DNA follows: TGTGCCAGCAGCCCCGGGGCGGGGAAAGGAAACACCATATATTTT. Together with reference TRBV7-9 and TRBJ1-3, the CDR3 gives the full variable domain: DTGVSQNPRHKITKRGQNVTFRCDPISEHNRLYWYRQTLGQGPEFLTYFQNEAQLEKSRLLSDRFSAERPKGSFSTLEIQRTEQGDSAMYLCASSPGAGKGNTIYFGEGSWLTVV.

V is TRBV7-9 and J is TRBJ2-7, with 10 bases identical to TRBD1. J was trimmed by 2 bases and V by 5 bases; bases with no gene match: 6. The CDR3 is 15 amino acids. In germline, CDR1 is SEHNR, CDR2 FQNEAQ (reference sequence). The CDR3 nucleotides are TGTGCCAGCAGCGGCGGGACAGGGGTCACCTACGAGCAGTACTTC. Translated, it gives CASSGGTGVTYEQYF.

The chain joins TRBV4-3 to TRBJ1-6, with 8 nucleotides matching TRBD1. J was trimmed by 6 bases and V by 4 bases; bases with no gene match: 20. Per the germline V gene, CDR1 is LGHNA and CDR2 is YSLEER. The CDR3 is 20 amino acids. The CDR3, as DNA: TGCGCCAGCAGCCGCACCTCATTCAGACAGGGGACTACCCTTAATTCACCCCTCCACTTT. The encoded protein is CASSRTSFRQGTTLNSPLHF.

The sample holds many counts of this clonotype. The chain recombines TRBV6-1 with TRBJ2-7, with a tentative D call TRBD1 (6 bases). Trimming shortened V by 6 bases and J by 2 bases, and 14 bases separated the two germline ends. Germline V gene lookup returns CDR1 MNHNS and CDR2 SASEGT. This CDR3 has 14 residues. As DNA, the CDR3 is TGTGCCAGCAGCCCCTTAGGGACAACCTACGAGCAGTACTTC. Translating gives CASSPLGTTYEQYF.

This clonotype has a handful of counts. The V call is TRBV28, the J call TRBJ1-1; D gene ambiguous. CDR3 size: 11 residues. Trimming stripped 5 bases from V and 7 bases from J, with 8 bases between. CDR1 MDHEN and CDR2 SYDVKM come from the germline V gene. DNA for the CDR3: TGTGCCAGCAGTCCCGAAGGTGAAGCTTTCTTT. Amino acid sequence: CASSPEGEAFF. The variable domain in full, with the rest retrieved from reference TRBV28 and TRBJ1-1, is DVKVTQSSRYLVKRTGEKVFLECVQDMDHENMFWYRQDPGLGLRLIYFSYDVKMKEKGDIPEGYSVSREKKERFSLILESASTNQTSMYLCASSPEGEAFFGQGTRLTVV.